This TCR beta chain was found in a study of blood T cells in healthy people across ages. Study conclusions and caveats: A greater number of naive CD4+ cells and higher diversity distinguished long-lived donors from aged donors.

CDR1 SGHTA and CDR2 FQGNSA come from the germline V gene. V trimming: 6 bases; J trimming: 3 bases; junction bases outside the gene matches: 4. There are 13 residues in the CDR3. Using a J-beta primer mix together with a sample-barcoded 5' primer, a second PCR was run for 7 to 11 cycles. Each CDR3 protein gets one entry after TCRdb re-called the 5' RACE reads with MiXCR. The sample contains almost 550,000 distinct CDR3 sequences, 24% of which appear only once. Regarding this clonotype: The antigen is not known.

These same records also appear under a second study, on T cells of mothers and their children. That work adds: For cDNA synthesis, the complete extracted RNA was used (roughly 1.5 ug per 15 ul).

Source material: blood. This sequence joins TRBV7-2 and TRBJ2-5; 7 bases match TRBD1. The receptor was derived from a boy younger than 18 in good health. CDR3 region: CASRSGQEETQYF. The CDR3 region has the DNA TGTGCCAGCAGGTCAGGACAGGAAGAGACCCAGTACTTC.